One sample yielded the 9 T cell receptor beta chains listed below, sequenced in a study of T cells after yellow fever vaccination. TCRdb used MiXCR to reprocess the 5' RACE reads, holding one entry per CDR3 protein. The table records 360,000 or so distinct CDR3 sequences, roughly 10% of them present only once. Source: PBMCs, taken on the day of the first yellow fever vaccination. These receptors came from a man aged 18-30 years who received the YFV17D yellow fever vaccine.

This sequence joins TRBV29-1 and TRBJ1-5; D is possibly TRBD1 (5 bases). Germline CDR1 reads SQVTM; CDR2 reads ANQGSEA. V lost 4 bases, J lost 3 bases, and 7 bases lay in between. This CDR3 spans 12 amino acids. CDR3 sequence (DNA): TGCAGCGTTGGGGGGGACAATCAGCCCCAGCATTTT. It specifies CSVGGDNQPQHF. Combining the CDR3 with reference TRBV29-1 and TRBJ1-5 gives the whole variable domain SAVISQKPSRDICQRGTSLTIQCQVDSQVTMMFWYRQQPGQSLTLIATANQGSEATYESGFVIDKFPISRPNLTFSTLTVSNMSPEDSSIYLCSVGGDNQPQHFGDGTRLSIL.

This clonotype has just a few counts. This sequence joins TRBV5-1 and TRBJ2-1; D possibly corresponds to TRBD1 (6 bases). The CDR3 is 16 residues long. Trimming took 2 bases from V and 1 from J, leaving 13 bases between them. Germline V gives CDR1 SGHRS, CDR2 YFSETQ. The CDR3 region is CASSFQGSSSYNEQFF. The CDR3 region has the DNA TGCGCCAGCAGCTTTCAGGGGAGTAGTTCCTACAATGAGCAGTTCTTC.

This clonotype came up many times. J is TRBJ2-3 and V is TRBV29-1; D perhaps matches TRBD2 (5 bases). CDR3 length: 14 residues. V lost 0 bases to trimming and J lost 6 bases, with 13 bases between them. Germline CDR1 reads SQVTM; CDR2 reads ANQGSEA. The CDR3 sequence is CSVEDPRRSDTQYF. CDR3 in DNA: TGCAGCGTTGAAGACCCCCGGAGGTCGGATACGCAGTATTTT.

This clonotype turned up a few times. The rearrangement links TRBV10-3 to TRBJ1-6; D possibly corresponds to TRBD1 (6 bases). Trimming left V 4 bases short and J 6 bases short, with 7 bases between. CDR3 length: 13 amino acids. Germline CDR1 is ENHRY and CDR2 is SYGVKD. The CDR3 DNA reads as TGTGCCATCAGTGGAGGGGGTAATTCACCCCTCCACTTT. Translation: CAISGGGNSPLHF.

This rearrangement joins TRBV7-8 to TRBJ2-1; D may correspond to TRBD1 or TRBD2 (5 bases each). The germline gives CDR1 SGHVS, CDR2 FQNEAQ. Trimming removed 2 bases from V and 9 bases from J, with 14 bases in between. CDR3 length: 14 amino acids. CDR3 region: CASSLRGVLGEQFF. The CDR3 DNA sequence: TGTGCCAGCAGCTTAAGGGGAGTTCTGGGTGAGCAGTTCTTC.

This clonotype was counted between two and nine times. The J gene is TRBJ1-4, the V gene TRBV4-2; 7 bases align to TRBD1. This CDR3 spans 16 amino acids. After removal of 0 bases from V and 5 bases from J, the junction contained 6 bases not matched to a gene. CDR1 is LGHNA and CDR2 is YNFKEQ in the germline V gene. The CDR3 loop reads CASSQERDRENEKLFF. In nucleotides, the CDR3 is TGTGCCAGCAGCCAAGAGCGGGACAGAGAGAATGAAAAACTGTTTTTT.

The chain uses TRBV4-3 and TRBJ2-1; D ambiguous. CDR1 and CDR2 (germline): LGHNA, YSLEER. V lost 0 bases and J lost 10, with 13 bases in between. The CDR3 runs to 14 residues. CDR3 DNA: TGCGCCAGCAGCCAAGAAAACCAAAACGGGGAGCAGTTCTTC. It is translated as CASSQENQNGEQFF.

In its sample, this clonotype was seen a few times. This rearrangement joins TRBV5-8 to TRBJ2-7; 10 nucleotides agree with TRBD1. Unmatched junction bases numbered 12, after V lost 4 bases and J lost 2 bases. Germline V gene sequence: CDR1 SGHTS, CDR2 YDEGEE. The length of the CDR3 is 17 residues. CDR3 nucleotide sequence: TGTGCCAGCAGCGACCCTGAAGGGACAGGGGATCCCTACGAGCAGTACGTC. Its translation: CASSDPEGTGDPYEQYV.

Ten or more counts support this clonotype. The CDR3 DNA is TGTGCCAGCAGTCCGCGAACCGGGACTAGCGGGGCCTTATACGAGCAGTACTTC. It is translated as CASSPRTGTSGALYEQYF. The chain combines TRBV6-1 with TRBJ2-7, with 13 bases identical to TRBD2. The V and J ends lost 5 bases and 4 bases, in that order; junction bases with no gene match: 14. The CDR3 runs 18 residues. CDR1 and CDR2 (germline): MNHNS, SASEGT.